A single sample gave rise to the 20 T cell receptor beta chains below, sequenced in a study of blood T cell repertoires in COVID-19. Assay used: immunoSEQ multiplex PCR; TCRdb lists only in-frame clones, some missing. The sample records about 94,000 clones, around 90% being singletons. Sequenced material: peripheral blood. The receptors were sampled from a woman older than 75 with acute or convalescent COVID-19.

The chain employs TRBV2 and TRBJ1-4, with 8 bases matching TRBD1. The CDR3 is made up of 15 amino acids. Germline lookup yields CDR1 SNHLY and CDR2 FYNNEI. With 8 bases clipped from V and 3 bases from J, the junction kept 8 bases outside the gene matches. DNA of the CDR3: TGTGCCAGCCGCCGGCAGGGGGCCCCTAATGAAAAACTGTTTTTT. Translation gives CASRRQGAPNEKLFF.

The CDR3 bases are TGCAGCGTTGCGGCGATATGGCAGGGGCACGAGCAGTACTTC. Translating it yields CSVAAIWQGHEQYF. J is TRBJ2-7 and V is TRBV29-1, with a weak D call TRBD1 (6 bases). The CDR3 covers 14 residues. V lost 4 bases, J lost 5 bases, and 18 bases lay in between. CDR1 and CDR2 from the germline V gene are SQVTM and ANQGSEA.

The V call is TRBV11-3, the J call TRBJ2-2; D call uncertain. The germline CDR1 and CDR2 sequences are SGHNT and YENEEA. The V end was cut by 5 bases, the J end by 4 bases, with 17 bases between. The CDR3 consists of 16 residues. This chain's CDR3 is CASSTNWAPATGELFF. The CDR3 nucleotides read TGTGCCAGCAGCACAAATTGGGCCCCTGCCACCGGGGAGCTGTTTTTT.

V usage is TRBV2 and J usage is TRBJ1-5, with no clear D. Trimming took off 3 bases at V and 1 base at J, with 4 bases between the two ends. Germline CDR1 reads SNHLY; CDR2 reads FYNNEI. The CDR3 contains 13 residues. The CDR3 sequence: CASSDGSNQPQHF. As DNA, the CDR3 is TGTGCCAGCAGTGACGGGAGCAATCAGCCCCAGCATTTT.

The chain is built from TRBV3-1 (or the pseudogene TRBV3-2) and TRBJ2-2, with D possibly matching TRBD1 (5 bases). Per the germline V gene, CDR1 is LGHDT and CDR2 is YNNKEL (reference sequence). The CDR3 sequence is 16 residues long. Trimming left V 0 bases short and J 4 bases short, with 12 bases between. The CDR3 sequence: CASSQDTQGITGELFF. CDR3 DNA sequence: TGTGCCAGCAGCCAAGATACGCAGGGTATCACCGGGGAGCTGTTTTTT.

The chain carries TRBV7-3 and TRBJ2-1, with 13 bases aligning to TRBD2. Trimming took 6 bases from V and 7 from J; bases not matched to a gene: 6. CDR3 size: 15 residues. Germline V CDR1 and CDR2: SGHTA, FQGTGA. As DNA, the CDR3 is TGTGCCAGCAGTTCGACTAGCGGGAGGTGGAATGAGCAGTTCTTC. Encoded protein: CASSSTSGRWNEQFF.

This chain connects TRBV5-6 to TRBJ2-5, with D unresolved. V was cut by 0 bases and J by 5 bases, with 8 bases left in between. CDR3 length equals 13 residues. Per germline, CDR1 SGHDT and CDR2 YYEEEE. DNA for the CDR3: TGTGCCAGCAGCTTGGAAGAGGCTGAGACCCAGTACTTC. This codes for CASSLEEAETQYF. Using reference TRBV5-6 and TRBJ2-5 for the parts outside the CDR3, the full variable domain is DAGVTQSPTHLIKTRGQQVTLRCSPKSGHDTVSWYQQALGQGPQFIFQYYEEEERQRGNFPDRFSGHQFPNYSSELNVNALLLGDSALYLCASSLEEAETQYFGPGTRLLVL.

The chain uses TRBV6-5 and TRBJ1-3; tentatively, D is TRBD1 (5 bases). CDR1 MNHEY and CDR2 SVGAGI come from the germline V gene. The CDR3 sequence is 15 residues long. Trimming removed 6 bases at V and 0 bases at J, with 12 bases between. The CDR3 coding sequence is TGTGCCAGCAGGTTGACAGTTAGCTCTGGAAACACCATATATTTT. Its protein product is CASRLTVSSGNTIYF.

V usage is TRBV25-1 and J usage is TRBJ1-5, with D perhaps matching TRBD1 (6 bases). This CDR3 spans 14 amino acids. Trimming pared 11 bases from V and 7 bases from J, leaving 21 bases between. The germline CDR1 and CDR2 sequences are MGHDK and SYGVNS. The CDR3, as DNA: TGTGCCCCCCTGAGAGGAAGGGGGAAGCAGCCCCAGCATTTT. Its protein is CAPLRGRGKQPQHF.

The chain employs TRBV30 and TRBJ2-5, with a tentative D call TRBD2 (7 bases). V was trimmed by 0 bases and J by 1 base, leaving 12 bases between them. Germline loops: CDR1 GTSNPN, CDR2 SVGIG (reference sequence). This CDR3 is built from 15 residues. The CDR3 nucleotides read TGTGCCTGGAGTGTACGCGCGGGGGCCCAAGAGACCCAGTACTTC. Its translation is CAWSVRAGAQETQYF.

The chain employs TRBV4-2 and TRBJ2-3; 7 bases map to TRBD2. With 4 bases clipped from V and 9 bases from J, the junction kept 4 bases outside the gene matches. The CDR3 covers 12 residues. Germline V gene sequence: CDR1 LGHNA, CDR2 YNFKEQ. CDR3 nucleotides: TGTGCCAGCAGCCCCGGGACTATGACGCAGTATTTT. Protein sequence: CASSPGTMTQYF.

V and J are TRBV7-2 and TRBJ1-1; D gene uncertain. The germline V gene has CDR1 SGHTA and CDR2 FQGNSA. V was shortened by 2 bases and J by 6 bases, with 7 bases between the two germline ends. The CDR3 has 12 residues. CDR3 nucleotides: TGTGCCAGCAGCTTATCCCGCGCTGAAGCTTTCTTT. It translates to CASSLSRAEAFF. Variable domain in full (rest from reference TRBV7-2 and TRBJ1-1): GAGVSQSPSNKVTEKGKDVELRCDPISGHTALYWYRQSLGQGLEFLIYFQGNSAPDKSGLPSDRFSAERTGGSVSTLTIQRTQQEDSAVYLCASSLSRAEAFFGQGTRLTVV.

The chain carries TRBV7-9 and TRBJ2-1; 12 bases fit TRBD2. The J segment lost 3 bases and the V segment lost 5 bases, leaving 2 bases of the junction unmatched. Per the germline V gene, CDR1 is SEHNR and CDR2 is FQNEAQ (reference sequence). The CDR3 runs 15 residues. For the CDR3, the DNA is TGTGCCAGCAGCCAGGGACTAGCGGGCTACAATGAGCAGTTCTTC. Residues: CASSQGLAGYNEQFF.

The J gene is TRBJ2-7, the V gene TRBV10-3, with 9 bases identical to TRBD1. After removal of 5 bases from V and 4 bases from J, the junction contained 9 bases not matched to a gene. The CDR3 has 15 amino acids. Germline V gene lookup returns CDR1 ENHRY and CDR2 SYGVKD. The chain's CDR3 is CAISQTGQGFYEQYF. Written as DNA, the CDR3 is TGTGCCATCAGTCAGACGGGACAGGGATTTTACGAGCAGTACTTC.

The chain links TRBV5-8 to TRBJ2-5, with 9 bases lining up with TRBD2. The germline V gene has CDR1 SGHTS and CDR2 YDEGEE. The V gene end was trimmed by 3 bases and the J gene end by 4 bases; junction bases not matched to a gene: 19. This CDR3 contains 19 residues. This CDR3 is CASSSLLTSGPSLGETQYF. As DNA, the CDR3 is TGTGCCAGCAGCTCCCTCCTCACTAGCGGGCCTAGCCTTGGAGAGACCCAGTACTTC.

The CDR3 protein is CASSFRRPGGTGELFF. CDR3 nucleotide sequence: TGTGCCAGCAGCTTTAGGCGGCCCGGAGGCACCGGGGAGCTGTTTTTT. The V and J genes are TRBV5-8 and TRBJ2-2; tentatively, D is TRBD2 (5 bases). The CDR3 sequence is 16 residues long. In germline, CDR1 is SGHTS, CDR2 YDEGEE. V was clipped by 2 bases and J by 4 bases, with 15 bases between them.

The chain is built from TRBV6-5 and TRBJ2-2; D is perhaps TRBD1 (6 bases). V lost 5 bases to trimming and J lost 5 bases, with 12 bases between them. The CDR3 totals 14 residues. CDR1 and CDR2 (germline): MNHEY, SVGAGI. The CDR3 region has the DNA TGTGCCAGCAGTACTACCAGGGGAACCGGGGAGCTGTTTTTT. It is translated as CASSTTRGTGELFF.

The genes are TRBV5-1 and TRBJ2-5; D is perhaps TRBD2 (6 bases). Trimming stripped 4 bases from V and 0 bases from J, with 13 bases between. Germline CDR1 reads SGHRS; CDR2 reads YFSETQ. The CDR3 covers 15 residues. The CDR3 here is CASSTGTEYQETQYF. CDR3 nucleotides: TGCGCCAGCAGCACCGGGACTGAGTACCAAGAGACCCAGTACTTC.

The chain uses TRBV19 and TRBJ1-5, with TRBD1 matching over 7 bases. V lost 6 bases and J lost 3; bases outside the gene matches: 8. This CDR3 region has 15 residues. CDR1 and CDR2 (germline): LNHDA, SQIVND (reference sequence). The CDR3 reads CASRFKGAYNQPQHF. The DNA for the CDR3 is TGTGCCAGTAGATTCAAGGGGGCATACAATCAGCCCCAGCATTTT.

This clone appeared once. The rearrangement links TRBV30 to TRBJ1-5, with D perhaps matching TRBD1 (5 bases). The germline CDR1 and CDR2 sequences are GTSNPN and SVGIG (reference sequence). V gave up 1 base and J gave up 5 bases, with 6 bases separating them. This CDR3 region has 12 residues. For the CDR3, the DNA is TGTGCCTGGAGTGGGGGGGATCAGCCCCAGCATTTT. Amino acids: CAWSGGDQPQHF.